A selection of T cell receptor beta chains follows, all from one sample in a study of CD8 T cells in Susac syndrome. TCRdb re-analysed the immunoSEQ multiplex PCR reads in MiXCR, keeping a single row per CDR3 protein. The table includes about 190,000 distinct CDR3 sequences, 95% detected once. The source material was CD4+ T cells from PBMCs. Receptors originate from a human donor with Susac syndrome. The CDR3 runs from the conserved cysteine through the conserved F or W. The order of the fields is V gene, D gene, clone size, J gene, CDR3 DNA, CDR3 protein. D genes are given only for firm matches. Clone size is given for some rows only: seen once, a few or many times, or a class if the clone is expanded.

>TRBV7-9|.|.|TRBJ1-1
TGTGCCAGCAGCCCGTGGCGGATTATGAACACTGAAGCTTTCTTT
CASSPWRIMNTEAFF
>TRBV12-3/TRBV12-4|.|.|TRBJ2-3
TGTGCCAGCAGTTTTGGTGCCGTAGATACGCAGTATTTT
CASSFGAVDTQYF
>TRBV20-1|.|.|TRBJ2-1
TGCAGTGCTTCCCCTAGCCTCTACAATGAGCAGTTCTTC
CSASPSLYNEQFF
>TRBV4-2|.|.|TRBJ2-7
TGTGCCAGCAGCCAAGTTGCTAGCGATTCTTACGAGCAGTACTTC
CASSQVASDSYEQYF
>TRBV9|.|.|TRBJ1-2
TGTGCCAGCAGCTTCGACAGCTCGAGGGATGGCTACACCTTC
CASSFDSSRDGYTF
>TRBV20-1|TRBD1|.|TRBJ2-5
TGCAGTGCTCTCCGATCAGGGGACAGGGGAGAGACCCAGTACTTC
CSALRSGDRGETQYF
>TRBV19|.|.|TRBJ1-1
TGTGCCAGTAGTCTCGACCTTAGGGCTTTCTTT
CASSLDLRAFF
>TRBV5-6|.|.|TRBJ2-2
TGTGCCAGCACCCCAGATGCCACCGGGGAGCTGTTTTTT
CASTPDATGELFF
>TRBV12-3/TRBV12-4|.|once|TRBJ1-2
TGTGCCAGCGCTTCCGGGCCCGCTAACTATGGCTACACCTTC
CASASGPANYGYTF
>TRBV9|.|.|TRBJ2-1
TGTGCCAGCAGCGTATCCTACGGTGGGGCTATAGAGCAGTTCTTC
CASSVSYGGAIEQFF
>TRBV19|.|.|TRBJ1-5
TGTGCCGTGGGATTGGCGACCGACTATCAGCCCCAGCATTTT
CAVGLATDYQPQHF
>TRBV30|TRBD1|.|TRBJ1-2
TGTGCCTGGAGTGCTGGAGGAGGGGGCGGCTATGGCTACACCTTC
CAWSAGGGGGYGYTF
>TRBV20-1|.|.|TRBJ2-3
TGCAGTGCTGGAGGTGGACCCGAACAGTATTTT
CSAGGGPEQYF
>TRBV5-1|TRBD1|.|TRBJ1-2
TGCGCCAGCAGCTTGGACGGGACAGTGAACTATGGCTACACCTTC
CASSLDGTVNYGYTF
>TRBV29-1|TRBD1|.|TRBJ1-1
TGCAGCGCCATGGACAGGGAAGCTTTCTTT
CSAMDREAFF
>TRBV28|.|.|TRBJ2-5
TGTGCCAGCAGTTCTACCCAAGAGACCCAGTACTTC
CASSSTQETQYF
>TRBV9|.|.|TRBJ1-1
TGTGCCAGCAGCGTAGGTGGCAGGGAGGTTGAAGCTTTCTTT
CASSVGGREVEAFF
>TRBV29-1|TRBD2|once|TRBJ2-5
TGCAGCGTTTCGACATCACAGCGGGGAAACCTACCGGCAGAGACCCAGTACTTC
CSVSTSQRGNLPAETQYF
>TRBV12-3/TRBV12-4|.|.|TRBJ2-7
TGTGCCAGCAGCGTCGACAGCGGCAGTTCCTACGAGCAGTACTTC
CASSVDSGSSYEQYF
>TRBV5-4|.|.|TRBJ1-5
TGTGCCAGCAGCTTGGATAGTCAGCCCCAGCATTTT
CASSLDSQPQHF
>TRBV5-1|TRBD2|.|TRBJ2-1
TGCGCCAGCAGCTTGTCCGGGACTAGCGGGGCGAATGAGCAGTTCTTC
CASSLSGTSGANEQFF
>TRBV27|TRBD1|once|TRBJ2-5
TGTGCCAGCAGTTTAGGACAGGGGATCCAAGAGACCCAGTACTTC
CASSLGQGIQETQYF
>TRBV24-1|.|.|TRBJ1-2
TGTGCCACCAGTGCGGACTACACCTTC
CATSADYTF
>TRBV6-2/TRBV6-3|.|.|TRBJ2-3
TGTGCCAGCAGTTACCGGAGGGGGGGGGCCACAGATACGCAGTATTTT
CASSYRRGGATDTQYF
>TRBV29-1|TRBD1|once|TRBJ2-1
TGCAGCGTTGAAGGGACAGGGGGCGTCTACAATGAGCAGTTCTTC
CSVEGTGGVYNEQFF
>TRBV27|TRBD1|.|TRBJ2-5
TGTGCCAGCAGTCCATGGACAGGGGCATGGCAAGAGACCCAGTACTTC
CASSPWTGAWQETQYF
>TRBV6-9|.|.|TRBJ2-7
TGTGCCAGCAGTCACCCGCGGGATAGCCACCCACTAGTACCCTCCTACGAGCAGTACTTC
CASSHPRDSHPLVPSYEQYF
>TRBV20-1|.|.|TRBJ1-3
TGCAGTGCCGGCCGGGACTCTGGAAACACCATATATTTT
CSAGRDSGNTIYF
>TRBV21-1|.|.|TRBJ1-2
TGTGCCAGCAGCAAAGTCGGCCGGCCGCGTGGCTACACCTTC
CASSKVGRPRGYTF
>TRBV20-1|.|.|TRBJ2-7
TGCAGTGCCGGGGCTGAACACGAGCAGTACTTC
CSAGAEHEQYF
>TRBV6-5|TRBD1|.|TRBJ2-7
TGTGCCAGCAGTCTAATGGACAGGGGTGGCGAGCAGTACTTC
CASSLMDRGGEQYF
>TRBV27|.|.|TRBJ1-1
TGTGCCAGTTTTGTGAACACTGAAGCTTTCTTT
CASFVNTEAFF
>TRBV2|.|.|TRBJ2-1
TGTGCCAGCAGTGACGGGGCGCTTAGCTCCTACAATGAGCAGTTCTTC
CASSDGALSSYNEQFF
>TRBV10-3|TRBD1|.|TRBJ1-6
TGTGCCATCAGTGAATCCCCGCCAGGGGGGAATTCACCCCTCCACTTT
CAISESPPGGNSPLHF
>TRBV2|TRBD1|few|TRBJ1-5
TGTGCCAGCAGCGCTACAGGGGGCGGTCAGCCCCAGCATTTT
CASSATGGGQPQHF
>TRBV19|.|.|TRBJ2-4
TGTGCCAGTAGTACCCTGACGGAAACCAAAAACATTCAGTACTTC
CASSTLTETKNIQYF
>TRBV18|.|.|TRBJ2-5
TGTGCCAGCTCACGCCCGGCAGCGCAAGAGACCCAGTACTTC
CASSRPAAQETQYF
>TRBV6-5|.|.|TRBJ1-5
TGTGCCAGCAGCCCGGGGGGCCCGAATCAGCCCCAGCATTTT
CASSPGGPNQPQHF
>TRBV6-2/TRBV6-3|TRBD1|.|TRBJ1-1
TGTGCCAGCAGGCCAACAGGGGTGAACACTGAAGCTTTCTTT
CASRPTGVNTEAFF
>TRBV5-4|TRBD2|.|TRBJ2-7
TGTGCCAGCAGCTTCGGGTCGGGAGCGGGGGGCGAGGAGCAGTACTTC
CASSFGSGAGGEEQYF
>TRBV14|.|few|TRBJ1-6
TGTGCCAGCAGCCAGGGACGGGAGAATTCACCCCTCCACTTT
CASSQGRENSPLHF
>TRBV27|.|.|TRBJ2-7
TGTGCCAGCAGTTCCATAGGTCGGTACGAGCAGTACTTC
CASSSIGRYEQYF
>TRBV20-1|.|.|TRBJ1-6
TGCAGTGCTAGAGCCAGGGTGGGGAATTCACCCCTCCACTTT
CSARARVGNSPLHF
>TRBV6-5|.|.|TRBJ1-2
TGTGCCAGCAGTTCGGGTCTGAGTGGCTACACCTTC
CASSSGLSGYTF
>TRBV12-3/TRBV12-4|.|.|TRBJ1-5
TGTGCCAGCAAAGGGGTTAGCAATCAGCCCCAGCATTTT
CASKGVSNQPQHF
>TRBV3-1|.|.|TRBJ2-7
TGTGCCAGCAGCCGCATGAGAGGGAGCTTACCCTACGAGCAGTACTTC
CASSRMRGSLPYEQYF
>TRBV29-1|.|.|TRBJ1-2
TGCAGCGGGCGGGGTCCTTATGGCTACACCTTC
CSGRGPYGYTF
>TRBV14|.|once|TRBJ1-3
TGTGCCAGCACCCCGTTGTCTGGAAACACCATATATTTT
CASTPLSGNTIYF
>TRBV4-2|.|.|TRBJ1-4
TGTGCCAGCAGGGGCGACCAGGGGACGGGTGAAAAACTGTTTTTT
CASRGDQGTGEKLFF
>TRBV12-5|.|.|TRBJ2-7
TGTGCTAGTGGTTTAGGGCAGATCTCCTACGAGCAGTACTTC
CASGLGQISYEQYF
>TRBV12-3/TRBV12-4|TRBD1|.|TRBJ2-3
TGTGCCAGCAGGGGACAGGAGTGGAATACGCAGTATTTT
CASRGQEWNTQYF
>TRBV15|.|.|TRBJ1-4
TGTGCCACCAGCAGAGATCTGTTGGCAGGGTCGGAAGAAAAACTGTTTTTT
CATSRDLLAGSEEKLFF
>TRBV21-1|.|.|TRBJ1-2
TGTGCCAGCAGCAAACACCTTAACTATGGCTACACCTTC
CASSKHLNYGYTF